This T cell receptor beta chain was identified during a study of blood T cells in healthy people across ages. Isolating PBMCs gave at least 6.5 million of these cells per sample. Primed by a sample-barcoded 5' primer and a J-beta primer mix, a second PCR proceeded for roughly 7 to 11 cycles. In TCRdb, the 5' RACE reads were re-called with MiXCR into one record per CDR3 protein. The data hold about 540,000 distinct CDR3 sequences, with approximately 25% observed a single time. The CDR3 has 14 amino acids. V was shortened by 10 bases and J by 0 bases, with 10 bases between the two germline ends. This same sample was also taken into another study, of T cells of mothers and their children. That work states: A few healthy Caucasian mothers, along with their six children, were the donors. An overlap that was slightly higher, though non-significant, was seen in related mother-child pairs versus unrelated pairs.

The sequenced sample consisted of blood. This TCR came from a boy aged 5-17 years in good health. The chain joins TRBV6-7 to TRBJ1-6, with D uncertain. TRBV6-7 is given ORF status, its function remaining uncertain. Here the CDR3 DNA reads TGTGCCAACGCGGGTAGCTCCTATAATTCACCCCTCCACTTT. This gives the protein CANAGSSYNSPLHF.